One sample yielded the 6 T cell receptor beta chains listed below, sequenced in a study of regulatory T cells in long-lasting Graves disease. Time point noted: newly diagnosed GD, antithyroid drugs for less than 3 months. There was RNA extracted from PBMCs, and the TCR library was made from it. Library construction for TCR beta used iRepertoire HTBI primers and Arm-PCR of CDR3 regions. From the multiplex PCR reads, TCRdb called clonotypes with MiXCR, one entry per CDR3 protein. The table records 350,000 to 500,000 distinct CDR3 sequences, 12% to 15% of them present only once. These same data were also listed under a study on T cells in Graves' hyperthyroidism and ophthalmopathy.

This sample comprised peripheral blood mononuclear cells (PBMCs), obtained at new diagnosis, from a patient treated with antithyroid drugs. All receptors come from a woman between 45 and 65 years old with Graves disease.

This clonotype was detected a few times. The V gene is TRBV4-1, the J gene TRBJ1-4; tentatively, D is TRBD1 (5 bases). With 1 base removed from V and 0 bases from J, the gap between germline ends came to 9 bases. The CDR3 has 16 amino acids. CDR1 is MGHRA and CDR2 is YSYEKL in the germline V gene. The CDR3 region is CASSQVGGATNEKLFF. CDR3 bases: TGCGCCAGCAGCCAAGTGGGGGGGGCAACTAATGAAAAACTGTTTTTT.

This clonotype was recorded many times. This sequence joins TRBV27 and TRBJ2-3; possible D gene TRBD2, 5 bases. The CDR3 loop spans 16 amino acids. V was clipped by 0 bases and J by 4 bases, with 14 bases between them. Looked up from germline, CDR1 is MNHEY and CDR2 is SMNVEV (reference sequence). CDR3 residues: CASSLSQFGVSDTQYF. In nucleotides, the CDR3 is TGTGCCAGCAGTTTATCCCAATTCGGGGTTTCAGATACGCAGTATTTT.

This clonotype was picked up a small number of times. The chain links TRBV7-9 to TRBJ1-2, with 11 nucleotides matching TRBD1. This CDR3 contains 16 residues. Germline CDR1 SEHNR, CDR2 FQNEAQ (reference sequence). Losses at the gene ends were 7 bases for V and 4 bases for J; bases not matched to a gene: 11. CDR3: CASTPRTGGAGYGYTF. DNA of the CDR3: TGTGCCAGCACCCCCCGGACAGGGGGCGCGGGCTATGGCTACACCTTC.

This clonotype has a single count. The V and J genes are TRBV18 and TRBJ1-4; 9 bases are shared with TRBD1. Looked up from germline, CDR1 is KGHSH and CDR2 is LQKENI. The CDR3 spans 18 residues. The J segment lost 0 bases and the V segment lost 0 bases, leaving 5 bases of the junction unmatched. The CDR3 DNA reads TGTGCCAGCTCACCACCGGGACAGGGAACGGCAACTAATGAAAAACTGTTTTTT. Encoded protein: CASSPPGQGTATNEKLFF.

This clonotype was seen a few times. V usage is TRBV12-3 or TRBV12-4 and J usage is TRBJ2-7; no clear D gene. The CDR3 runs 13 residues. Trimming removed 4 bases from V and 6 bases from J, with 13 bases in between. Here the CDR3 DNA reads TGTGCCAGCAGTTATGGGGATCCCGGCGAGCAGTACTTC. Amino acids: CASSYGDPGEQYF.

This clonotype was seen more than once but under ten times. The V and J genes are TRBV29-1 and TRBJ2-1; D unresolved. Germline CDR1 SQVTM, CDR2 ANQGSEA. CDR3 size: 11 residues. Trimming removed 7 bases from V and 4 bases from J, with 8 bases in between. CDR3 in DNA: TGCAGCGCCTTAGCTTACAATGAGCAGTTCTTC. Its protein is CSALAYNEQFF.